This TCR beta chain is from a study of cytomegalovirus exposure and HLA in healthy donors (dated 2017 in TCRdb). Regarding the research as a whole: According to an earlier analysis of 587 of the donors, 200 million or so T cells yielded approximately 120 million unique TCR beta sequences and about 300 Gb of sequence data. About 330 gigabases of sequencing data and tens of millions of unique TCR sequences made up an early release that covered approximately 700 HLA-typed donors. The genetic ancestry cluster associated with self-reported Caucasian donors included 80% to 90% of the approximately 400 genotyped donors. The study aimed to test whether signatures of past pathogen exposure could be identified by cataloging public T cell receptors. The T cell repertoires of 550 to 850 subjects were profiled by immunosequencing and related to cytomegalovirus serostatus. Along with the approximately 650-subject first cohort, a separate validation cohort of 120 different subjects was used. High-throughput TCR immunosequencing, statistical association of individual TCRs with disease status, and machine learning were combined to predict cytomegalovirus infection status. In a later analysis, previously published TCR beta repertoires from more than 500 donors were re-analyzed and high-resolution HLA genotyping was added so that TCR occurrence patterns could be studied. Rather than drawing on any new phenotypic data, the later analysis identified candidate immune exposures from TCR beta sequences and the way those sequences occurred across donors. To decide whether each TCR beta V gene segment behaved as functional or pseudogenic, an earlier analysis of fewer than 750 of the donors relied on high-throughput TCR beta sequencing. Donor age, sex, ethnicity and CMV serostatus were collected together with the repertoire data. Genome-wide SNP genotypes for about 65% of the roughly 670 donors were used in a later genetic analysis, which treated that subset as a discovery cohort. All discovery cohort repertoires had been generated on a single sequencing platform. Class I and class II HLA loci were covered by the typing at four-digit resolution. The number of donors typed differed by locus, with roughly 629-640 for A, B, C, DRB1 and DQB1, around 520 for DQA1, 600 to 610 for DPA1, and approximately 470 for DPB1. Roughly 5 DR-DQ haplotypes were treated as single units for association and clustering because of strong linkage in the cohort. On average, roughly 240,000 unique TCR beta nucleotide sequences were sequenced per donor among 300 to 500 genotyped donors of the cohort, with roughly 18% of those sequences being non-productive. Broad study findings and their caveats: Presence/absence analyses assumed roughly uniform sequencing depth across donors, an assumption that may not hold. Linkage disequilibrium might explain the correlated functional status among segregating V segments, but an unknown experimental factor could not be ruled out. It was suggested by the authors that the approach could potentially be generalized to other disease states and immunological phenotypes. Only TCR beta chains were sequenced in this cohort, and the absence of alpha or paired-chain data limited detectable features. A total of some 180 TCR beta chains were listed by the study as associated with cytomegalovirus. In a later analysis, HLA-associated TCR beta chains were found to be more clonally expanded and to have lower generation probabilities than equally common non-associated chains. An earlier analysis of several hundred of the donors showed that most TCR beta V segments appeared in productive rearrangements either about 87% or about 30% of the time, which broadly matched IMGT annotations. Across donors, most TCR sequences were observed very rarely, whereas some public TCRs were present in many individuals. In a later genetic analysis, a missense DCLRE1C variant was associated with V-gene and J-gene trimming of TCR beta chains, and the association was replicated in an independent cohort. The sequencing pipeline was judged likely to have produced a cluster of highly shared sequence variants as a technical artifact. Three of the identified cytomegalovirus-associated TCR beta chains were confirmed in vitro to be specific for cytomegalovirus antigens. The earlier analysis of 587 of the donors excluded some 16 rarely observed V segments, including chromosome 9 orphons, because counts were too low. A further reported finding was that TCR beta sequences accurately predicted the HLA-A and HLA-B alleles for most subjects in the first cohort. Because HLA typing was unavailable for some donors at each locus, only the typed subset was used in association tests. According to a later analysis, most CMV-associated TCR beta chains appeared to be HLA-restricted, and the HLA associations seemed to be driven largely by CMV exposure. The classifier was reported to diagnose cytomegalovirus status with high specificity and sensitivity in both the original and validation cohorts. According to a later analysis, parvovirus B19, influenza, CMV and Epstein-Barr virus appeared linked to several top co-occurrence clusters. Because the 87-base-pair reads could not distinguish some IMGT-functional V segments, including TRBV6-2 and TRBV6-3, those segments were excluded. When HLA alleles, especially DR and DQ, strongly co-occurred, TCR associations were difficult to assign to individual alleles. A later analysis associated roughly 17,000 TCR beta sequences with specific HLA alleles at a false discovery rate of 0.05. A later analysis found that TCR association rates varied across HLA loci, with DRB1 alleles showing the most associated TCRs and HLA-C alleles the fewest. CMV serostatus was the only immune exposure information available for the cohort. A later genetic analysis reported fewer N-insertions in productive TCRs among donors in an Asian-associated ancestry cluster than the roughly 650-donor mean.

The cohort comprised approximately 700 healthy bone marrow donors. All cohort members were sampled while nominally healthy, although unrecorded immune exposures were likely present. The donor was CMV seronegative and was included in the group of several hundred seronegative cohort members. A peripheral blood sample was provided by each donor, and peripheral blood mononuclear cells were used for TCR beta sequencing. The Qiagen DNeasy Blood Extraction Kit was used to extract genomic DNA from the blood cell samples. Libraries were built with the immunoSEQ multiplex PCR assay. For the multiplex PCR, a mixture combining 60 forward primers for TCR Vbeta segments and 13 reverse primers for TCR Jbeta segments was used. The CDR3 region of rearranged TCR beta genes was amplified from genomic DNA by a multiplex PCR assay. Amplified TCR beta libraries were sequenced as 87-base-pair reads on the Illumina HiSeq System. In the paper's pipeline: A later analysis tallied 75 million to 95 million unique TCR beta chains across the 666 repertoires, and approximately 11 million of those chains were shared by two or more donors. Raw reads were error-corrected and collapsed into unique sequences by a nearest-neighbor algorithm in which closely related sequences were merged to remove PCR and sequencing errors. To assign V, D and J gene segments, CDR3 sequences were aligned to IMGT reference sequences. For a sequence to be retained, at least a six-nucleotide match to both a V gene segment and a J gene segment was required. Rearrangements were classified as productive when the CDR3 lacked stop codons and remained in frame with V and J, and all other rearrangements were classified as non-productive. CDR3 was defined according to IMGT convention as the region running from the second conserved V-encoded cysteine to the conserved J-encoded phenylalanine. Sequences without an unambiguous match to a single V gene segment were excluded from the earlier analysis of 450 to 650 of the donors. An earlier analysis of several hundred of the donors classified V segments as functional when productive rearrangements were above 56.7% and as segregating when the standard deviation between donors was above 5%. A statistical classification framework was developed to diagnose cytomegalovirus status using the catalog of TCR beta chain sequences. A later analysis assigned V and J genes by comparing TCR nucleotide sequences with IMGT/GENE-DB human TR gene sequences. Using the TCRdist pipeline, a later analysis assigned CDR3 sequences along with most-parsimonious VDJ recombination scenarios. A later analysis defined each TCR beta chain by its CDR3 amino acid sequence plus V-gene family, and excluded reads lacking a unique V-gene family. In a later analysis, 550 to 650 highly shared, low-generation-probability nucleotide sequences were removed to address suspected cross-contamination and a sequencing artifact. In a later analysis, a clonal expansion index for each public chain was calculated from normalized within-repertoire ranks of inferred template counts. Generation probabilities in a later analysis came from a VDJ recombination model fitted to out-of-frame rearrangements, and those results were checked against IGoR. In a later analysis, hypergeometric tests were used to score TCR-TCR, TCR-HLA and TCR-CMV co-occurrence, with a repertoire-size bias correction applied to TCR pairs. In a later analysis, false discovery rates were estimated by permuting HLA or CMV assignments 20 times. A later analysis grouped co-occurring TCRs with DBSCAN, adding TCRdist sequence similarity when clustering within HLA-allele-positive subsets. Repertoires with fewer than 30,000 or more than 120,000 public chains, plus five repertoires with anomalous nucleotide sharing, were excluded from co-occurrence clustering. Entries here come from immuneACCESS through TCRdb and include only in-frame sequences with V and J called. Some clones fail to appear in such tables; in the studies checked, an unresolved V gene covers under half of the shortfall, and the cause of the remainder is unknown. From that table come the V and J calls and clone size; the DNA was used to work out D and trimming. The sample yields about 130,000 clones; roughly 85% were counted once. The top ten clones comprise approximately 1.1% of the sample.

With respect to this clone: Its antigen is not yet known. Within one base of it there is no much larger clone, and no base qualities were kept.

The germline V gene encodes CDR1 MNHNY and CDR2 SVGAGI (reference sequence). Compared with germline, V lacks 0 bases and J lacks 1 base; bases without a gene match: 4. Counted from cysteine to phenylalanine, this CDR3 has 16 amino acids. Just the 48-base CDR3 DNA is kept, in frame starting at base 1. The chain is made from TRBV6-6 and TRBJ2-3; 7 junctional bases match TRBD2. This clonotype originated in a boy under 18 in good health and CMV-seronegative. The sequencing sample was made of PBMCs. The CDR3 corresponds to CASSYSGSGRTDTQYF. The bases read TGTGCCAGCAGTTACTCGGGTAGCGGGCGCACAGATACGCAGTATTTT.